This T cell receptor (beta chain) derives from a study of blood T cell repertoires in COVID-19. At the level of the study: COVID-19 samples, acute and convalescent, were from the United States, Italy and Spain. Nucleic acid was either cDNA or gDNA, and it came from T cells, B-cell-depleted T cells, or PBMCs.

Original processing methods: Reference gene primer amplification in the assay estimated nucleated cell counts. Assay: immunoSEQ multiplex PCR; the TCRdb copy retains only in-frame clones and omits some. V and J calls and clone size are given by that table; D and trimming were obtained from the DNA. The table lists around 150,000 clones, around nine tenths of them singletons, with about 4.1% in the top ten. The CDR3 has 17 amino acids. The V end was cut by 5 bases, the J end by 0 bases, with 19 bases between. Germline V gene sequence: CDR1 MNHNY, CDR2 SVGAGI (reference sequence). The V gene is TRBV6-6, the J gene TRBJ2-5; D possibly corresponds to TRBD2 (5 bases). This sequence was found in a woman between 35 and 50 years old with acute or convalescent COVID-19. Input material: peripheral blood. In nucleotides, the CDR3 is TGTGCCAGCAGTCCGAGAGCTGGACTCGACAACCAAGAGACCCAGTACTTC. This codes for CASSPRAGLDNQETQYF.